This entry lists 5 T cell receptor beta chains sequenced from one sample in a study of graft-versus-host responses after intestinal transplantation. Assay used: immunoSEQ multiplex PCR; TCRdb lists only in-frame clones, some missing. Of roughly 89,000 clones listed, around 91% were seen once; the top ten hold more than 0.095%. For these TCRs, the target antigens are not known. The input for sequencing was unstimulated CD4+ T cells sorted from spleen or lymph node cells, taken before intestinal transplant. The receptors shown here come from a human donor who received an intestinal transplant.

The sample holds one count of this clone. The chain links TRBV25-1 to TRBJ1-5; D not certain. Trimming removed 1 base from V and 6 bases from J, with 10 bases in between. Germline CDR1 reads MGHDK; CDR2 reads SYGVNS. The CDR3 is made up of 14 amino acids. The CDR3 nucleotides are TGTGCCAGCAGTGAATTAATCAGCGGTCAGCCCCAGCATTTT. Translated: CASSELISGQPQHF.

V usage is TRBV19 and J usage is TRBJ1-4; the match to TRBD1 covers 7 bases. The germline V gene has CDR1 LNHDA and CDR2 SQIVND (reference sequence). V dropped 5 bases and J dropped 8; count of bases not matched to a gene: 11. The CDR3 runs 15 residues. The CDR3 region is CASSEEGGLREKLFF. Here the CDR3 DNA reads TGTGCCAGTAGTGAAGAAGGGGGCTTGAGAGAAAAACTGTTTTTT. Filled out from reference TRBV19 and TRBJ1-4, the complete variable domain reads DGGITQSPKYLFRKEGQNVTLSCEQNLNHDAMYWYRQDPGQGLRLIYYSQIVNDFQKGDIAEGYSVSREKKESFPLTVTSAQKNPTAFYLCASSEEGGLREKLFFGSGTQLSVL.

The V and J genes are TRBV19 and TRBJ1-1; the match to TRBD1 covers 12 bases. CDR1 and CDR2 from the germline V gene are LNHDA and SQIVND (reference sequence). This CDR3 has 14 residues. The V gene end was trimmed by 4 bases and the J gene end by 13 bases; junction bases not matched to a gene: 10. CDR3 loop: CASSREGQGAEGFF. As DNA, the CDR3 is TGTGCCAGTAGTAGGGAGGGACAGGGGGCGGAGGGTTTCTTT.

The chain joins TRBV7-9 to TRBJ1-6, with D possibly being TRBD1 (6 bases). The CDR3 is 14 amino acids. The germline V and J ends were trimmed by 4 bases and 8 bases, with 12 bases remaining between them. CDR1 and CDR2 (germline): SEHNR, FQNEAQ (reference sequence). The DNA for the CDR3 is TGTGCCAGCAGCTACCGGGGGGCTGATTCACCCCTCCACTTT. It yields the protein CASSYRGADSPLHF.

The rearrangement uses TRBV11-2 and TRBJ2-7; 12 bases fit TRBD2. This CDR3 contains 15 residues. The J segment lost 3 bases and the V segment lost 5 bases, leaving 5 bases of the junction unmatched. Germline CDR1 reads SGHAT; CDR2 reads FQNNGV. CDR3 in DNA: TGTGCCAGCAGCCCTGGACTAGCGGGATACTACGAGCAGTACTTC. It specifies CASSPGLAGYYEQYF.